This TCR beta chain was obtained from a study of T-cell memory formation after mild COVID-19. Study-wide results and limits: Contracting clones from day 15 to 85 had balanced CD4/CD8; later expanders favoured CD4+.

Germline V CDR1 and CDR2: MNHEY, SVGAGI. This CDR3 is 14 amino acids long. Deletions cut 2 bases from V and 4 bases from J, with 11 bases between. Comment on this clonotype: Its cognate antigen is unknown.

TCRdb reprocessed the 5' RACE reads via MiXCR and lists one record per CDR3 protein. The sample has about 400,000 distinct CDR3 sequences; roughly 15% are singletons. This receptor was identified in a man between 18 and 29 years old who had mild COVID-19 (a few samples of this study predate the infection). Cell type and time point are not known. Sequencing input: PBMCs or a T cell subset sorted from them (not recorded which). The chain carries TRBV6-5 and TRBJ1-1; maybe TRBD1 (5 bases). The CDR3 here is CASSYTGVGTEAFF. The CDR3 DNA sequence: TGTGCCAGCAGTTACACGGGGGTTGGCACTGAAGCTTTCTTT.